In its sample, the clone carrying this TCR beta chain was seen once. Repertoires were generated with immunoSEQ multiplex PCR, while TCRdb's copy carries only in-frame clones and drops some. The sample carries approximately 65,000 clones, roughly 96% recorded once. This CDR3 is 17 amino acids long. V dropped 1 base and J dropped 0; count of bases not matched to a gene: 5. Germline V CDR1 and CDR2: SEHNR, FQNEAQ (reference sequence). The data originate from a study of cytomegalovirus exposure and HLA in healthy donors. The donors were part of the validation cohort, which consisted of under 150 subjects and was separate from the first cohort of under 750 subjects.

This chain links TRBV7-9 with TRBJ2-1, with TRBD2 identical over 8 bases. This clonotype originated in a man aged 18 to 35 in good health and CMV-seronegative. Sequencing used PBMCs. The CDR3, as DNA: TGTGCCAGCAGCTTAGGAGCTGCGGGAGGCTCCTACAATGAGCAGTTCTTC. Amino acid sequence: CASSLGAAGGSYNEQFF.